A single T cell receptor beta chain is shown here with its context. This specimen belongs to a study of T cell changes during pregnancy in multiple sclerosis. The assay was immunoSEQ multiplex PCR, and TCRdb's table has in-frame clones only and misses some. The sample shows 47,000 or so clones, 94% of them seen only once. The CDR3 spans 17 residues. Germline V gene lookup returns CDR1 SNHLY and CDR2 FYNNEI. The trim removed 0 bases at V and 4 bases at J, leaving 9 bases unmatched. The specimen comprised CD4+ T cells from peripheral blood mononuclear cells, sampled in the first trimester of pregnancy. V gene TRBV2 combines with J gene TRBJ2-5; 9 bases fit TRBD2. This clonotype was obtained from a female donor with multiple sclerosis, enrolled in a pregnancy study. CDR3 sequence: CASSEAFGAGGGETQYF. The CDR3 nucleotides are TGTGCCAGCAGTGAAGCCTTTGGAGCGGGGGGTGGAGAGACCCAGTACTTC.